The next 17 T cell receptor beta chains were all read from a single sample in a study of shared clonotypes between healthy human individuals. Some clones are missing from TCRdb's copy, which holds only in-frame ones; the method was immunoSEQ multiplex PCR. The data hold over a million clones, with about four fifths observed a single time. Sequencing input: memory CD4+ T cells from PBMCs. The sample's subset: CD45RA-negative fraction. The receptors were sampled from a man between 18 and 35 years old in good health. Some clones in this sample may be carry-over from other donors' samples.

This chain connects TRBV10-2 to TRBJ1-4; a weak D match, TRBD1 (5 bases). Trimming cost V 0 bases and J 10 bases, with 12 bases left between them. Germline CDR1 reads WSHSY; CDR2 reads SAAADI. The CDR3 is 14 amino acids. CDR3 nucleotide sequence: TGCGCCAGCAGTGAGTCGAACGGCGGGGGAAAACTGTTTTTT. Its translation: CASSESNGGGKLFF.

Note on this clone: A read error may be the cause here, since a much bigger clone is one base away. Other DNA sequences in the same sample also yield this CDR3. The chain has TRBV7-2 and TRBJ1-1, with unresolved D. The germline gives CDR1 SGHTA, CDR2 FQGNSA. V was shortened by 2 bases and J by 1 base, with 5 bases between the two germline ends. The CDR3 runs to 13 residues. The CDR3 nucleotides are TGTGCCAGCAGCTTAAGGGCGAACACTGAAGCTTTCTTT. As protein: CASSLRANTEAFF.

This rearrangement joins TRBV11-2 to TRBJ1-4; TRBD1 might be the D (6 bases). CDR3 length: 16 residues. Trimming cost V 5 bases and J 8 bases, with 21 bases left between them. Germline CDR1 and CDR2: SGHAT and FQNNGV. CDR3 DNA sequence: TGTGCCAGCAGCCCTTTAGAGTATTCGGGGGGCGAAAAACTGTTTTTT. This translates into CASSPLEYSGGEKLFF.

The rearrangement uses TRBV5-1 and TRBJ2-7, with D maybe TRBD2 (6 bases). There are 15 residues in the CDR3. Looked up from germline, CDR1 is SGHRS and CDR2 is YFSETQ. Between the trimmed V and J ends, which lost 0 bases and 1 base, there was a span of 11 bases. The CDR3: CASSLVLATSYEQYF. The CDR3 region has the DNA TGCGCCAGCAGCTTGGTGCTAGCGACTTCCTACGAGCAGTACTTC.

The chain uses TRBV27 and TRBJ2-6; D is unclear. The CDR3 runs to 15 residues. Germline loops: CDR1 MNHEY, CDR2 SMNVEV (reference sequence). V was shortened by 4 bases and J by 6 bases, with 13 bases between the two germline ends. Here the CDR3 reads CASSSWSRLANVLTF. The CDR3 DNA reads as TGTGCCAGCAGTTCCTGGTCCCGCCTGGCCAACGTCCTGACTTTC.

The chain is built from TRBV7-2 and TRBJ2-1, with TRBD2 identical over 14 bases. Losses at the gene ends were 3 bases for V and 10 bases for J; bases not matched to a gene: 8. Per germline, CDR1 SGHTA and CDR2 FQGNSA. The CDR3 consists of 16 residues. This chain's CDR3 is CASSLWATSGRGEQFF. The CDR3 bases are TGTGCCAGCAGCTTGTGGGCGACTAGCGGGAGGGGGGAGCAGTTCTTC.

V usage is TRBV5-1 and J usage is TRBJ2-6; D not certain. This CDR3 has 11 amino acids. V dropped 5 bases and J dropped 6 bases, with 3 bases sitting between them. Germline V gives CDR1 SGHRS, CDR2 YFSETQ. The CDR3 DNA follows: TGCGCCAGCAGTTCGGCCAACGTCCTGACTTTC. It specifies CASSSANVLTF.

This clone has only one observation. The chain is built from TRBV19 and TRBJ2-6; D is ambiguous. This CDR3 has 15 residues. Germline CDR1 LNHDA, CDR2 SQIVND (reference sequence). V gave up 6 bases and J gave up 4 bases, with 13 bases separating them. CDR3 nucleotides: TGTGCCAGTAGCCGAGATGAAGCGGGGGCCAACGTCCTGACTTTC. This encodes CASSRDEAGANVLTF.

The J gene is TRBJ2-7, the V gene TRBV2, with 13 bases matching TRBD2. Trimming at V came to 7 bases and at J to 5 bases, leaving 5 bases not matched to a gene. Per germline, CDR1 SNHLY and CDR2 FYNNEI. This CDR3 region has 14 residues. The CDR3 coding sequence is TGTGCCAGCAAGGTAGGACTAGCGGGAGACGAGCAGTACTTC. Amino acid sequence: CASKVGLAGDEQYF. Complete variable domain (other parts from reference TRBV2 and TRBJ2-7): EPEVTQTPSHQVTQMGQEVILRCVPISNHLYFYWYRQILGQKVEFLVSFYNNEISEKSEIFDDQFSVERPDGSNFTLKIRSTKLEDSAMYFCASKVGLAGDEQYFGPGTRLTVT.

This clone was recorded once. The DNA of the CDR3 is TGTGCCAGCAGCCAGCGGGCGGGGACAAGGGTCTCCGGGGAGCTGTTTTTT. Its protein is CASSQRAGTRVSGELFF. The rearrangement uses TRBV4-2 and TRBJ2-2, with D tentatively TRBD1 or TRBD2 (6 bases each). V shed 3 bases and J shed 6 bases, with 20 bases lying between them. The CDR3 runs 17 residues. Germline assignment: CDR1 LGHNA and CDR2 YNFKEQ.

The DNA of the CDR3 is TGTGCCAGCAGGCGGGACTGGGCTGACGAGCAGTTCTTC. Its translation: CASRRDWADEQFF. J is TRBJ2-1 and V is TRBV6-1; weak D call: TRBD2 (6 bases). The CDR3 spans 13 residues. CDR1 and CDR2 from the germline V gene are MNHNS and SASEGT. V was clipped by 6 bases and J by 10 bases, with 16 bases between them.

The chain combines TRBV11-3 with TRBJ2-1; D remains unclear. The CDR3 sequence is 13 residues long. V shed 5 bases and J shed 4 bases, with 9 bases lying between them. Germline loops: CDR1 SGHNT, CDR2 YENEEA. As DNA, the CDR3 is TGTGCCAGCAGCCAAGAAATTTACAATGAGCAGTTCTTC. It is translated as CASSQEIYNEQFF.

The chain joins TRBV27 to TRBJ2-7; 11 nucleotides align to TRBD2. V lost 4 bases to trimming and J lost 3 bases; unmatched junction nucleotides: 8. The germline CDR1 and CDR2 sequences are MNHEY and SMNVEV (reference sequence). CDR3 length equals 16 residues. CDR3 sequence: CASSSRSGLAVYEQYF. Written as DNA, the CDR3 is TGTGCCAGCAGTTCAAGATCGGGACTAGCGGTCTACGAGCAGTACTTC.

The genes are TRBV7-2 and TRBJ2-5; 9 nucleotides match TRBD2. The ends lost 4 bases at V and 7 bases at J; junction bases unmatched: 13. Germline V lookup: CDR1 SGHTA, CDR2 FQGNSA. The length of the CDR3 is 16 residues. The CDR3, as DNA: TGTGCCAGCAGCTACCCGGGACTAGCCTTAGGGGGGACCCAGTACTTC. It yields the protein CASSYPGLALGGTQYF.

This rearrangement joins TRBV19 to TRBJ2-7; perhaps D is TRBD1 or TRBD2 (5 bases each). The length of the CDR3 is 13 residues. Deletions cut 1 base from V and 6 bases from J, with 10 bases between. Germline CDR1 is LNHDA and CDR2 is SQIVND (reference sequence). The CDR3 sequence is CASSIGGKSEQYF. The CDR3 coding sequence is TGTGCCAGTAGTATAGGGGGGAAGAGCGAGCAGTACTTC.

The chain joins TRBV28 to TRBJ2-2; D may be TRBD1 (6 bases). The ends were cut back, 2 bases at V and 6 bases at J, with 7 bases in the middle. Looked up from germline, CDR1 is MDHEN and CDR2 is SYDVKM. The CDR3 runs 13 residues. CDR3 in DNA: TGTGCCAGCAGTTTAGGGGGCCCCGGGGAGCTGTTTTTT. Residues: CASSLGGPGELFF.

DNA of the CDR3: TGTGCCAGCAGTCACCGGGGACCCGCCTATGGCTACACCTTC. The encoded protein is CASSHRGPAYGYTF. V and J are TRBV6-6 and TRBJ1-2; a weak D match, TRBD1 (5 bases). This CDR3 region has 14 residues. V was cut by 5 bases and J by 4 bases, with 14 bases left in between. From germline, CDR1 is MNHNY and CDR2 SVGAGI (reference sequence).